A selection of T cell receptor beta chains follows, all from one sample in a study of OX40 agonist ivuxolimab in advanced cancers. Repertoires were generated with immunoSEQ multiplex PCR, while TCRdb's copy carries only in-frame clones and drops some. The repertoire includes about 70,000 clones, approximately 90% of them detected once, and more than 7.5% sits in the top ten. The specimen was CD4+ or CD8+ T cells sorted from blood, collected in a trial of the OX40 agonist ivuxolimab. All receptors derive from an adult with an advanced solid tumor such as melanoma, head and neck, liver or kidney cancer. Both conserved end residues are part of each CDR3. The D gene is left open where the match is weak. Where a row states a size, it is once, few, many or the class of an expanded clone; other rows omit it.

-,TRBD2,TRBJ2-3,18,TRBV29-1,TGCAGCGTTGAAGAATTTAGGCGAGCGGGGGGGAGCACAGATACGCAGTATTTT,CSVEEFRRAGGSTDTQYF
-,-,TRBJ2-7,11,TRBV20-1,TGCAGTGCCGAAGACGGATACGAGCAGTACTTC,CSAEDGYEQYF
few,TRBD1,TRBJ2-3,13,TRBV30,TGTGCCTGGGACAGGGGACCCACAGATACGCAGTATTTT,CAWDRGPTDTQYF
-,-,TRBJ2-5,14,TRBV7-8,TGTGCCAGCAGCCTCGACTTTCTCCGGGAGACCCAGTACTTC,CASSLDFLRETQYF
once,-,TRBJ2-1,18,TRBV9,TGTGCCAGCAGCGTCCCCAGAAACGGGGGCCCCTCCTACAATGAGCAGTTCTTC,CASSVPRNGGPSYNEQFF
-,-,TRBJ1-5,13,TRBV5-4,TGTGCCAGTAAGATTGGTGTTGGTCAGCCCCAGCATTTT,CASKIGVGQPQHF
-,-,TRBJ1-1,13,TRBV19,TGTGCCGTAAGTCCTGGGTCGGCGGCTGAAGCTTTCTTT,CAVSPGSAAEAFF
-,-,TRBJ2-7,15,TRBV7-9,TGTGCCAGCAGCAAGCCCCCCGTAGGGGCCGACGAGCAGTACTTC,CASSKPPVGADEQYF
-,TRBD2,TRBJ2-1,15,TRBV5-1,TGCGCCAGCAGGTTGACTAGCGGGGGGGACAATGAGCAGTTCTTC,CASRLTSGGDNEQFF
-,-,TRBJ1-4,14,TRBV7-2,TGTGCCAGCAGCTTAGAAGCCAGTCTCGAAGAACTGTTTTTT,CASSLEASLEELFF
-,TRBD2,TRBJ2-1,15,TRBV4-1,TGCGCCAGCAGCCAAGTGGAGCGGGGGGGCAATGAGCAGTTCTTC,CASSQVERGGNEQFF